Listed here is a single T cell receptor beta chain. Its antigen is as yet unknown. Data came from immunoSEQ multiplex PCR; TCRdb stores just in-frame clones and leaves some out. The sample contains fewer than 75,000 clones, 80% of which appear only once. The source of the sample is a study of T cell repertoires and HLA-DP antigens. Study at large: Sorted CD137+CD4+ samples averaged roughly 0.2 ug DNA; pre-culture CD4+ samples, about 1,200 ng.

Findings and caveats of the study: Previously undetected clones averaged roughly 40% and 52% against the two alleles respectively. Sorted CD137+ clonality was 0.35 to 0.45 for both alloantigens, versus about 0.042 pre-culture.

Trimming left V 8 bases short and J 5 bases short, with 6 bases between. The CDR3 extends over 10 amino acids. CDR1 MNHEY and CDR2 SMNVEV come from the germline V gene (reference sequence). The chain is built from TRBV27 and TRBJ1-1; D is undetermined. The sequencing input was CD4+ T cells from PBMCs. The origin of this receptor is a man between 60 and 75 years old in good health and CMV-seronegative. CDR3 nucleotides: TGTGCCAGCGGGAGAACTGAAGCTTTCTTT. It yields the protein CASGRTEAFF.